This T cell receptor beta chain was profiled in a study of T cells in Graves' hyperthyroidism and ophthalmopathy. This clonotype was counted many times. The antigen remains undetermined. An absence of ophthalmopathy progression within 18 months meant stable Graves' hyperthyroidism. This sample holds PBMCs from around 9.9 ml fresh peripheral blood. The CDR3 is 14 residues long. CDR1 and CDR2 from the germline V gene are SGHVS and FQNEAQ. Deletions cut 0 bases from V and 7 bases from J, with 10 bases between. Amplification of TCR beta CDR3 regions was performed using RNA transcripts as template. TCR CDR3 regions were first amplified by RT-PCR with HTBI primers. TCRdb itself ran the multiplex PCR reads through MiXCR, one entry per CDR3 protein. The sample yields 300,000 to 450,000 distinct CDR3 sequences, 20% to 25% seen once. Findings and caveats of the study: The majority of expanded thyroid clonotypes above 0.001 also appeared in blood. In the analysis, a 13 V-J model separated ophthalmopathy from stable hyperthyroidism.

V is TRBV7-8 and J is TRBJ2-1; D gene unclear. The sample taken for sequencing was blood. The TCR originated in a man between 50 and 59 years old with Graves' hyperthyroidism. The DNA for the CDR3 is TGTGCCAGCAGCTTAGCGGAAGGGTTTAATGAGCAGTTCTTC. Amino acids: CASSLAEGFNEQFF.